The 2 T cell receptor beta chains listed next were all sequenced from one sample in a study of T cell responses to AZD1222 COVID-19 vaccine. Assay: immunoSEQ multiplex PCR; the TCRdb copy retains only in-frame clones and omits some. In the table there are 150,000 to 200,000 clones, approximately 94% of which are singletons. The source was peripheral blood, collected 28 days after the second dose of the MenACWY control vaccine. The receptors originated from an adult who received the MenACWY meningococcal vaccine as a control.

The V and J genes are TRBV19 and TRBJ1-2; D gene ambiguous. Germline CDR1 reads LNHDA; CDR2 reads SQIVND (reference sequence). The CDR3 runs 12 residues. Trimming took off 5 bases at V and 1 base at J, with 5 bases between the two ends. The CDR3 spells CASSVVNYGYTF. In nucleotides, the CDR3 is TGTGCCAGTAGTGTAGTTAACTATGGCTACACCTTC.

This chain uses TRBV6-5 with TRBJ1-6, with TRBD1 as a possible D gene (5 bases). Germline lookup yields CDR1 MNHEY and CDR2 SVGAGI. The CDR3 extends over 14 amino acids. Trimming took off 2 bases at V and 7 bases at J, with 9 bases between the two ends. The DNA for the CDR3 is TGTGCCAGCAGTTACGAGGGGAGAAATTCACCCCTCCACTTT. The encoded protein is CASSYEGRNSPLHF.